This is a list of T cell receptor beta chains from one sample in a study of PD-1 blockade in classical Hodgkin lymphoma. Measured with immunoSEQ multiplex PCR; TCRdb has only the in-frame clones, and not every one. This table holds approximately 29,000 clones, about 82% found once. This material consisted of peripheral blood mononuclear cells (PBMCs), taken before the fourth cycle of nivolumab. These receptors came from a human donor with classical Hodgkin lymphoma. CDR3s include the opening cysteine and the closing phenylalanine or tryptophan. A D gene is named only where the DNA matches it firmly. Only part of the rows carry a size: once, few, many, or a class if the clone is expanded.

J gene,V gene,D gene,clone size,CDR3 protein,CDR3 DNA
TRBJ2-3,TRBV7-9,TRBD2,.,CASLQRGDTQYF,TGTGCCAGCCTCCAGCGGGGAGATACGCAGTATTTT
TRBJ2-1,TRBV13,TRBD2,.,CASSPESGEAYNEQFF,TGTGCCAGCAGCCCGGAGAGCGGGGAGGCCTACAATGAGCAGTTCTTC
TRBJ1-1,TRBV18,TRBD1,.,CASSSIGQGKAFF,TGTGCCAGCTCATCCATAGGACAGGGAAAAGCTTTCTTT
TRBJ2-7,TRBV5-1,.,.,CASSLGGGPDYEQYF,TGCGCCAGCAGCTTGGGGGGTGGACCCGACTACGAGCAGTACTTC
TRBJ1-5,TRBV11-2,.,.,CASSFPERYNQPQHF,TGTGCCAGCAGCTTCCCTGAGAGATACAATCAGCCCCAGCATTTT
TRBJ2-4,TRBV7-9,TRBD1,.,CASSSARTGNVQYF,TGTGCCAGCAGCTCTGCCCGGACAGGGAATGTTCAGTACTTC
TRBJ1-3,TRBV18,.,.,CASSRARGAPGNTIYF,TGTGCCAGCTCCCGGGCGCGGGGGGCTCCTGGAAACACCATATATTTT
TRBJ1-2,TRBV29-1,.,.,CSAETPGFDYGYTF,TGCAGCGCCGAAACCCCGGGGTTCGACTATGGCTACACCTTC
TRBJ2-1,TRBV30,TRBD2,.,CAWSYGTSYNEQFF,TGTGCCTGGAGTTACGGGACTAGCTACAATGAGCAGTTCTTC
TRBJ2-7,TRBV7-2,TRBD2,.,CASSLGGSIYEQYF,TGTGCCAGCAGCTTGGGCGGGAGCATCTACGAGCAGTACTTC
TRBJ1-1,TRBV27,.,.,CASISAMNTEAFF,TGTGCCAGCATCTCAGCGATGAACACTGAAGCTTTCTTT
TRBJ2-7,TRBV5-5,.,medium-sized,CASSFMVASDEQYF,TGTGCCAGCAGCTTTATGGTAGCTTCGGACGAGCAGTACTTC
TRBJ2-7,TRBV28,TRBD1,.,CASSPPTGNYEQYF,TGTGCCAGCAGTCCTCCGACAGGGAACTACGAGCAGTACTTC
TRBJ1-1,TRBV27,.,.,CASWPGANTEAFF,TGTGCCAGCTGGCCGGGGGCCAACACTGAAGCTTTCTTT
TRBJ2-1,TRBV28,TRBD2,.,CASSLRSGSEQFF,TGTGCCAGCAGTTTACGAAGCGGGAGTGAGCAGTTCTTC